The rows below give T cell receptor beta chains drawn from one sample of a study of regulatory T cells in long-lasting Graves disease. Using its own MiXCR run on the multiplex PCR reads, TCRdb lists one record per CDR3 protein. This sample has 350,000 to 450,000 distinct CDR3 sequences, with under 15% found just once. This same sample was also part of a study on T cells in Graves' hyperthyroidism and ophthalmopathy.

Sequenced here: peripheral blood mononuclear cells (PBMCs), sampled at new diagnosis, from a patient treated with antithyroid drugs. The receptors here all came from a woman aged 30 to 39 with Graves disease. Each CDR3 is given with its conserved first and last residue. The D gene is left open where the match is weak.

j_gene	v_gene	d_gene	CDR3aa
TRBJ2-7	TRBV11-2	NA	CASSPDLSEQYF
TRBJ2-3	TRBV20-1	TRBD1	CSARDLHGTGRDTQYF
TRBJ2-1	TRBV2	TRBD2	CAGLAGGVSDEQFF
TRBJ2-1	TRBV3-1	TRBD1	CASSQGGQGTEQFF
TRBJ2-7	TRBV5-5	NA	CASSSEGRSTALVYEQYF
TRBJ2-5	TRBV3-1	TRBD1	CASSLGTGRQETQYF
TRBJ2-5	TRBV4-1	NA	CASSQREAQYF
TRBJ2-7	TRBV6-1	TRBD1	CASSQGQGSPYEQYF
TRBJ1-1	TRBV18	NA	CASSPPNLGGTEAFF
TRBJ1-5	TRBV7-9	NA	CASSESNQPQHF
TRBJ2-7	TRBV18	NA	CASSLKEVGYEQYF
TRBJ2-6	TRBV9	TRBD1	CASSVLDRGTSGANVLTF
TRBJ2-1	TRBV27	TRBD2	CASSPFGGGYNEQFF
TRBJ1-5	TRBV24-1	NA	CATLKPPGDAFKSGNQPQHF
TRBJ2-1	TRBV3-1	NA	CASSQFGKEQFF
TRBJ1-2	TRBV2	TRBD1	CASNSDGTGDGYTF
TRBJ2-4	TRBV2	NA	CASSEVVGGNWYF
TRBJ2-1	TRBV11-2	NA	CASSLGYHWLSKIETENNEQFF
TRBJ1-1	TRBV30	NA	CAWSPGTTEAFF
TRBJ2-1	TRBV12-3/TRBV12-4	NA	CASSPTPGEQFF
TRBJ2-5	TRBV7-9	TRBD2	CASSQSPGLADTQYF
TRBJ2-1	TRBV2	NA	CASSEWALAEQFF
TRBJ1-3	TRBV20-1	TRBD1	CSARKGTGGLRAGNTIYF
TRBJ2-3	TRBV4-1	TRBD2	CASSLNPRAGGGTDTQYF
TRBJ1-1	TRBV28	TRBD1	CASSSGTGLFPGTDTEAFF
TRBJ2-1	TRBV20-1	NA	CSARDPGAAPYNEQFF
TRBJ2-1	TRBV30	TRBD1	CAGDRSSYNEQFF
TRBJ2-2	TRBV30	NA	CAGRGGMTTGELFF
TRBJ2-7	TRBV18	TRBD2	CASKKAGERVYEQYF
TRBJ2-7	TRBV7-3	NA	CASSQMGRVGGNEQYF
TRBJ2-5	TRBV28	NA	CASSPTYPMRTQYF
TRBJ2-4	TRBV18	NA	CASSPGAKNIQYF
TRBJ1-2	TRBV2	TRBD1	CARQTGQGDYGYTF
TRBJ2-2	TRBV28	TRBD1	CASSSEGQGASGELFF
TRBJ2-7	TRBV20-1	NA	CSARRSLASGYEQYF
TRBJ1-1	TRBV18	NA	CASSPGRVTEAFF
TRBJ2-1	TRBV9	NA	CASSVGPLADSYNEQFF
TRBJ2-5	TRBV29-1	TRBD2	CSASSGRAAGGETQYF
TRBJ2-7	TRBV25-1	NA	CASSESPREQYF
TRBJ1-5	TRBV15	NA	CATSQKLGKVWQPQHF
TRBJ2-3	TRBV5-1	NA	CASSLEGGMTDTQYF
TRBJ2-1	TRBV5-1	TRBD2	CASSLASGKDEQFF